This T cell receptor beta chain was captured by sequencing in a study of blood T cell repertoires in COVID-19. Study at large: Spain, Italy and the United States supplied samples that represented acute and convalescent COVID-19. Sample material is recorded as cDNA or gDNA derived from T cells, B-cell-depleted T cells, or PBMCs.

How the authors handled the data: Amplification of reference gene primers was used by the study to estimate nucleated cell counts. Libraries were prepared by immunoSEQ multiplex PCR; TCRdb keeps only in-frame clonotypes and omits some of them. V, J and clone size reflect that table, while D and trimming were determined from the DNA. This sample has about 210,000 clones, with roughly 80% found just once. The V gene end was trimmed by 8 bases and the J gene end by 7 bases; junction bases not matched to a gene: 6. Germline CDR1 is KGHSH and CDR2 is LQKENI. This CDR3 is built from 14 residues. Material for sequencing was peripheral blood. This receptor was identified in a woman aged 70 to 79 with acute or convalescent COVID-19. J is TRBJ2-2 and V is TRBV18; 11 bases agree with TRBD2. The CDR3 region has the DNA TGTGCCAGCAGCCCGGGACTAGCGGACGGGGAGCTGTTTTTT. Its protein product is CASSPGLADGELFF.